This TCR beta chain is drawn from a study of shared clonotypes between healthy human individuals. The study's findings and limits: Roughly 5% of naive CD4 clonotypes were common to a few donors.

As originally analysed: ImmunoSEQ gave junction-only sequences without quality scores, so filtering differed. The table came from immunoSEQ multiplex PCR; TCRdb's copy has only in-frame clones and leaves some out. D and trimming come from the DNA, and the V and J calls and clone size come from that table. The sample has 400,000 or so clones; about 96% are singletons. On this clone itself: No antigen is known for it. Other DNA sequences in the same sample also yield this CDR3.

Together with CD45RO+ cells, CCR7-negative CD45RA+ TemRA cells were included in CD8 memory. V was shortened by 2 bases and J by 2 bases, with 7 bases between the two germline ends. This CDR3 spans 13 amino acids. The germline gives CDR1 MNHEY, CDR2 SVGAGI. The gene calls are TRBV6-5 and TRBJ2-7; D tentatively reads TRBD1 or TRBD2 (5 bases each). Sequencing used memory CD8+ T cells sorted from blood. This sample's subset: CD45RO+ cells pooled with CCR7-negative TemRA cells. This receptor was identified in a man between 25 and 39 years old in good health. In DNA form, the CDR3 reads TGTGCCAGCAGTTACGGGGGACCCTACGAGCAGTACTTC. Encoded protein: CASSYGGPYEQYF.